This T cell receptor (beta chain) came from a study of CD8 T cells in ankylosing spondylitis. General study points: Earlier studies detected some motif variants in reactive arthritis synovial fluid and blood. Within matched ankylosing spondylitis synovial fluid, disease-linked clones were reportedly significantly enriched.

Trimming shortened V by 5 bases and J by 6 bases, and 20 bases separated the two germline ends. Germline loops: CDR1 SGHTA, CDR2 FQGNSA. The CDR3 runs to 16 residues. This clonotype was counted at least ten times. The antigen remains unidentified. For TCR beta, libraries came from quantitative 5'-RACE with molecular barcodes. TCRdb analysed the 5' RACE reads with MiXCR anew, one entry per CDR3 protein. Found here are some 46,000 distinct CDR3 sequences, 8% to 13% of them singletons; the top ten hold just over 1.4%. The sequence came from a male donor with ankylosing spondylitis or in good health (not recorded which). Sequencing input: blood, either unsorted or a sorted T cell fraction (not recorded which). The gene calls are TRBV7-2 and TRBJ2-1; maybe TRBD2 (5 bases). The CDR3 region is CASSRIGSALGNEQFF. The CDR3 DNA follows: TGTGCCAGCAGCCGGATAGGTAGCGCTCTTGGCAATGAGCAGTTCTTC.